These 3 T cell receptor beta chains originate from one sample sequenced in a study of early T cells in non-severe SARS-CoV-2 infection. TCRdb processed the 5' RACE reads anew with MiXCR; each CDR3 protein has one entry. Of about 52,000 distinct CDR3 sequences in the sample, just over 8% were seen once. The specimen was whole blood. All receptors derive from an adult who was a healthcare worker with PCR-confirmed SARS-CoV-2 infection or an uninfected control (not recorded which).

Many counts were recorded for this clonotype. The chain combines TRBV2 with TRBJ1-1; possible D gene TRBD1, 6 bases. V was cut by 3 bases and J by 4 bases, with 9 bases left in between. CDR3 length equals 13 residues. CDR1 and CDR2 (germline): SNHLY, FYNNEI. The CDR3, as DNA: TGTGCCAGCAGTGAGCCAGGGGCCACTGAAGCTTTCTTT. Translating gives CASSEPGATEAFF. The whole variable domain, filled in from reference TRBV2 and TRBJ1-1, reads EPEVTQTPSHQVTQMGQEVILRCVPISNHLYFYWYRQILGQKVEFLVSFYNNEISEKSEIFDDQFSVERPDGSNFTLKIRSTKLEDSAMYFCASSEPGATEAFFGQGTRLTVV.

This clonotype was observed many times. The J gene is TRBJ2-1, the V gene TRBV27; 7 bases are shared with TRBD2. Trimming took 5 bases from V and 9 from J; bases not matched to a gene: 7. The CDR3 loop spans 13 amino acids. CDR1 and CDR2 (germline): MNHEY, SMNVEV (reference sequence). The CDR3 region is CASSPTLAGEQFF. The CDR3 DNA reads TGTGCCAGCAGTCCGACCTTAGCGGGTGAGCAGTTCTTC.

This clonotype was observed a few times. V and J are TRBV6-5 and TRBJ2-7; a possible D gene is TRBD1 (5 bases). Trimming stripped 5 bases from V and 5 bases from J, with 16 bases between. The CDR3 is 14 residues long. CDR1 is MNHEY and CDR2 is SVGAGI in the germline V gene. CDR3 amino acids: CASSRRTKRDEQYF. The CDR3 bases are TGTGCCAGCAGTCGTAGGACAAAAAGAGACGAGCAGTACTTC.